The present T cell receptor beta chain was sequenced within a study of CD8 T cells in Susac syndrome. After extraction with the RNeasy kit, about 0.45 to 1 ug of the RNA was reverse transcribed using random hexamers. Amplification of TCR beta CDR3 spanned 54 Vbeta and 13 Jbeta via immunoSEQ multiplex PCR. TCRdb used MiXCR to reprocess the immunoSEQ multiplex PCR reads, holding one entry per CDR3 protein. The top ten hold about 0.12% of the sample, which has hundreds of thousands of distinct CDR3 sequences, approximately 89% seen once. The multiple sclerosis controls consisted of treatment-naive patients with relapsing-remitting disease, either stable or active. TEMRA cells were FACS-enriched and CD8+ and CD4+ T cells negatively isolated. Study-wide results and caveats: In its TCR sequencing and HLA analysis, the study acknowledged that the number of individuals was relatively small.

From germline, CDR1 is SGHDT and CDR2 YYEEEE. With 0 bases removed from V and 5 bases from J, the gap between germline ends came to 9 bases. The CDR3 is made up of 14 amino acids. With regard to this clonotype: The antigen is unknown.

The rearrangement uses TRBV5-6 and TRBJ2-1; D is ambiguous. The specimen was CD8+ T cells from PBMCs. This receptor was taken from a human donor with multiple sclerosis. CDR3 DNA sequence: TGTGCCAGCAGCTTGGGAGCAGGCAACAATGAGCAGTTCTTC. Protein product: CASSLGAGNNEQFF.